This is a list of T cell receptor beta chains from one sample in a study of neoadjuvant nivolumab and ipilimumab in lung cancer. The assay was immunoSEQ multiplex PCR, and TCRdb's table has in-frame clones only and misses some. This table holds more than 20,000 clones, more than 75% found once. The material sequenced was tumor tissue, taken after neoadjuvant nivolumab, alone or with ipilimumab, at or shortly before surgery. These receptor sequences come from an adult with non-small cell lung cancer. Each CDR3 is given with its conserved first and last residue. D genes are given only for firm matches. Expanded clones are given a class, and other clones once, few, many or no size at all.

clone_size: .
j_call: TRBJ2-7
v_call: TRBV27
d_call: .
cdr3_aa: CASSTTGGRSYEQYF
cdr3_nt: TGTGCCAGCAGTACGACTGGGGGACGCTCCTACGAGCAGTACTTC

clone_size: .
j_call: TRBJ2-3
v_call: TRBV5-1
d_call: TRBD2
cdr3_aa: CASRTSGSGVRTDTQYF
cdr3_nt: TGCGCCAGCAGAACTAGCGGGAGTGGCGTCCGCACAGATACGCAGTATTTT

clone_size: .
j_call: TRBJ2-2
v_call: TRBV7-2
d_call: .
cdr3_aa: CASSLGRQNGELFF
cdr3_nt: TGTGCCAGCAGCTTAGGGCGGCAGAACGGGGAGCTGTTTTTT

clone_size: .
j_call: TRBJ1-5
v_call: TRBV7-2
d_call: .
cdr3_aa: CASRYGAANQPQHF
cdr3_nt: TGTGCCAGTAGGTATGGGGCCGCTAATCAGCCCCAGCATTTT

clone_size: .
j_call: TRBJ1-1
v_call: TRBV11-1
d_call: TRBD1
cdr3_aa: CASSFLTGGNTEAFF
cdr3_nt: TGTGCCAGCAGCTTTTTGACAGGGGGGAACACTGAAGCTTTCTTT

clone_size: .
j_call: TRBJ1-1
v_call: TRBV18
d_call: .
cdr3_aa: CASSLNLLFTEAFF
cdr3_nt: TGTGCCAGCTCACTAAACCTTTTATTCACTGAAGCTTTCTTT

clone_size: once
j_call: TRBJ2-7
v_call: TRBV10-3
d_call: TRBD1
cdr3_aa: CAISEEGADEQYF
cdr3_nt: TGTGCCATCAGTGAAGAGGGGGCTGACGAGCAGTACTTC

clone_size: .
j_call: TRBJ2-4
v_call: TRBV5-1
d_call: .
cdr3_aa: CASSLEGYLDIQYF
cdr3_nt: TGCGCCAGCAGCTTGGAAGGTTATTTGGACATTCAGTACTTC

clone_size: .
j_call: TRBJ1-1
v_call: TRBV6-5
d_call: TRBD1
cdr3_aa: CASSQGVGAFF
cdr3_nt: TGTGCCAGCAGTCAGGGGGTCGGTGCTTTCTTT

clone_size: .
j_call: TRBJ2-7
v_call: TRBV5-1
d_call: .
cdr3_aa: CASSLDSTVLGQYF
cdr3_nt: TGCGCCAGCAGCTTGGATTCTACGGTCCTCGGGCAGTACTTC

clone_size: .
j_call: TRBJ2-2
v_call: TRBV2
d_call: .
cdr3_aa: CASSVRGHTGELFF
cdr3_nt: TGTGCCAGCAGTGTGAGGGGTCACACCGGGGAGCTGTTTTTT

clone_size: .
j_call: TRBJ1-5
v_call: TRBV7-2
d_call: .
cdr3_aa: CASSLAQVSFSNQPQHF
cdr3_nt: TGTGCCAGCAGCTTAGCGCAAGTCAGCTTCTCCAATCAGCCCCAGCATTTT

clone_size: .
j_call: TRBJ2-3
v_call: TRBV4-1
d_call: .
cdr3_aa: CASSHYTRADTQYF
cdr3_nt: TGCGCCAGCAGCCATTATACCCGTGCGGATACGCAGTATTTT

clone_size: few
j_call: TRBJ2-1
v_call: TRBV29-1
d_call: .
cdr3_aa: CSVARDPGSYNEQFF
cdr3_nt: TGCAGCGTTGCAAGGGACCCGGGCTCCTACAATGAGCAGTTCTTC

clone_size: .
j_call: TRBJ2-3
v_call: TRBV27
d_call: .
cdr3_aa: CASSSRGIGLDTQYF
cdr3_nt: TGTGCCAGCAGTTCGAGAGGAATTGGGTTGGACACGCAGTATTTT

clone_size: .
j_call: TRBJ1-1
v_call: TRBV29-1
d_call: .
cdr3_aa: CSVGREEDTEAFF
cdr3_nt: TGCAGCGTTGGGAGGGAGGAAGACACTGAAGCTTTCTTT

clone_size: .
j_call: TRBJ2-1
v_call: TRBV10-3
d_call: .
cdr3_aa: CAISVRDKTSYNEQFF
cdr3_nt: TGTGCCATCAGTGTTAGGGACAAAACCTCCTACAATGAGCAGTTCTTC

clone_size: .
j_call: TRBJ2-3
v_call: TRBV28
d_call: .
cdr3_aa: CASNQQTGVEYF
cdr3_nt: TGTGCCAGCAATCAACAAACGGGAGTTGAGTATTTT

clone_size: .
j_call: TRBJ1-2
v_call: TRBV6-1
d_call: .
cdr3_aa: CASSDYGYTF
cdr3_nt: TGTGCCAGCTCCGACTATGGCTACACCTTC

clone_size: .
j_call: TRBJ1-5
v_call: TRBV7-8
d_call: .
cdr3_aa: CASSLGPGQPQHF
cdr3_nt: TGTGCCAGCAGCTTAGGTCCGGGTCAGCCCCAGCATTTT

clone_size: .
j_call: TRBJ2-1
v_call: TRBV7-7
d_call: .
cdr3_aa: CASSFAPAGEQFF
cdr3_nt: TGTGCCAGCAGCTTTGCCCCAGCTGGGGAGCAGTTCTTC

clone_size: .
j_call: TRBJ2-4
v_call: TRBV7-8
d_call: TRBD2
cdr3_aa: CASSPSGTSGRAYF
cdr3_nt: TGTGCCAGCAGCCCTAGTGGGACTAGCGGGAGGGCCTACTTC

clone_size: .
j_call: TRBJ1-1
v_call: TRBV5-4
d_call: .
cdr3_aa: CASSLSGIPEAFF
cdr3_nt: TGTGCCAGCAGCTTGTCAGGGATCCCTGAAGCTTTCTTT

clone_size: .
j_call: TRBJ2-4
v_call: TRBV5-1
d_call: TRBD2
cdr3_aa: CASSHNPGLAGLAKNIQYF
cdr3_nt: TGCGCCAGCAGCCATAATCCGGGACTAGCGGGACTAGCCAAAAACATTCAGTACTTC